This T cell receptor (beta chain) originates from a study of T cell repertoires in cytomegalovirus infection. Study summary: Public TCR beta signatures marked donors with CMV infection and the matching HLA.

This clonotype appeared a few times. Germline values: CDR1 MNHEY, CDR2 SVGEGT. The CDR3 spans 16 residues. Trimming cost V 6 bases and J 0 bases, with 15 bases left between them. Via MiXCR, TCRdb re-called the reads, giving one row per CDR3 protein. The sample has 150,000 to 200,000 distinct CDR3 sequences; about 15% are singletons. Sequences were obtained from CD8+ T cells from PBMCs. The rearrangement links TRBV6-2 or TRBV6-3 to TRBJ2-1, with D maybe TRBD1 (6 bases). The clonotype was recovered from a human donor in good health (CMV status not recorded). Some clones in this sample may be carry-over from other donors' samples. CDR3 nucleotides: TGTGCCAGCAGCGAGAGGGGACAATCCTCCTACAATGAGCAGTTCTTC. This gives the protein CASSERGQSSYNEQFF.